This record covers a single T cell receptor (beta chain). Per the germline V gene, CDR1 is LNHDA and CDR2 is SQIVND (reference sequence). CDR3 length equals 15 residues. Trimming pared 1 base from V and 0 bases from J, leaving 9 bases between. The entry originates in a study of blood T cell repertoires in COVID-19. Study summary: Samples came from the United States, Italy and Spain, spanning acute and convalescent COVID-19.

Here immunoSEQ multiplex PCR was the method, and the copy in TCRdb shows in-frame clones only, minus some. The sample consists of about 28,000 clones, 65% to 85% of them appearing once. This receptor was taken from a woman between 55 and 75 years old with acute or convalescent COVID-19. The J gene is TRBJ1-2, the V gene TRBV19; a possible D gene is TRBD1 (5 bases). The sequenced sample was peripheral blood. CDR3 amino acids: CASSIAQGTNYGYTF. The CDR3 nucleotides are TGTGCCAGTAGTATAGCCCAGGGTACTAACTATGGCTACACCTTC.